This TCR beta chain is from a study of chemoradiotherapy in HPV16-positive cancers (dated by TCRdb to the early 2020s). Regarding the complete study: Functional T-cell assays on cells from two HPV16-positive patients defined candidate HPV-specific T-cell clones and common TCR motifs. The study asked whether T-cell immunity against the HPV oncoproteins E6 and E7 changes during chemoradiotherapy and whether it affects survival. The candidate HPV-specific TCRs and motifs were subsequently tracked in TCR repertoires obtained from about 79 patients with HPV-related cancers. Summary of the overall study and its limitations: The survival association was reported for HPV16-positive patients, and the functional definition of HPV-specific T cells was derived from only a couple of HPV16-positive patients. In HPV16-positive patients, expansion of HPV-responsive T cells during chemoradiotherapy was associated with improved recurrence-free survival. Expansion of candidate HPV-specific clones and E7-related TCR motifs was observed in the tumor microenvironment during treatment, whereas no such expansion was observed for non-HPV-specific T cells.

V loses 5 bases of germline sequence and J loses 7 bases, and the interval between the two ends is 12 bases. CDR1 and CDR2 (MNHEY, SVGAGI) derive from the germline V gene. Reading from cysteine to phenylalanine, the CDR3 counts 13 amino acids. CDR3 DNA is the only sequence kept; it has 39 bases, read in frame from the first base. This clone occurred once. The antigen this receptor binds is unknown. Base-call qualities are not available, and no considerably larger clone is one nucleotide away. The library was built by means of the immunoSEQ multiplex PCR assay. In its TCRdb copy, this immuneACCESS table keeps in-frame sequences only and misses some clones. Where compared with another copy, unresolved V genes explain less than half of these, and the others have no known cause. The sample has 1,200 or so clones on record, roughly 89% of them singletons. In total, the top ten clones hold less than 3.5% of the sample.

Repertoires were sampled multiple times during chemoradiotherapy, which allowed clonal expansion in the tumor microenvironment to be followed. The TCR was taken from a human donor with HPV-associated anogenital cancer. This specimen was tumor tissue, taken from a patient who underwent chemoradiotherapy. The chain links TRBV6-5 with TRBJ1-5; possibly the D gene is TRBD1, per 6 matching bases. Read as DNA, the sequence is TGTGCCAGCAGTAACAGGGAATACCAGCCCCAGCATTTT. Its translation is CASSNREYQPQHF.